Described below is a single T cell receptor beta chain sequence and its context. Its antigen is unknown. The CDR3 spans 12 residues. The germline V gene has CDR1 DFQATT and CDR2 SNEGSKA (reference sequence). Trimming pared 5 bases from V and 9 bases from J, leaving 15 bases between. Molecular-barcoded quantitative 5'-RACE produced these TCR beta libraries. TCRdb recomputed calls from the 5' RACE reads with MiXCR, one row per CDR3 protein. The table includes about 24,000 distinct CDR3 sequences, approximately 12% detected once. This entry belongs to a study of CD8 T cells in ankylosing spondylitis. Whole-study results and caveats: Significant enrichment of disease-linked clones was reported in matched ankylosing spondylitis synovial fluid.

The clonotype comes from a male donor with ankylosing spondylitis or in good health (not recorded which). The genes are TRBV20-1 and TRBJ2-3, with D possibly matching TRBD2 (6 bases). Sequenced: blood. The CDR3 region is CSASGLLSTQYF. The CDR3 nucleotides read TGCAGTGCTTCGGGACTCCTTTCCACGCAGTATTTT.